The next 6 T cell receptor beta chains were all read from a single sample in a study of shared clonotypes between healthy human individuals. Produced via immunoSEQ multiplex PCR; TCRdb's table is partial and in-frame only. The table has around 2.5 million clones, approximately 93% seen once; the top ten hold 0.35% to 0.45%. Sequenced: naive CD4+ T cells from PBMCs. Subset meaning: CD45RA+ positively selected. The receptors stem from a young man in good health. Some clones in this sample may be carry-over from other donors' samples.

The rearrangement links TRBV5-1 to TRBJ2-7; the D is unclear. V was pared by 4 bases and J by 1 base, with 9 bases between. CDR3 size: 13 residues. From germline, CDR1 is SGHRS and CDR2 YFSETQ. CDR3 sequence reads: CASSMGYSYEQYF. CDR3 nucleotides: TGCGCCAGCAGCATGGGGTATTCCTACGAGCAGTACTTC. The full variable domain, in which reference TRBV5-1 and TRBJ2-7 provide the parts outside the CDR3, is KAGVTQTPRYLIKTRGQQVTLSCSPISGHRSVSWYQQTPGQGLQFLFEYFSETQRNKGNFPGRFSGRQFSNSRSEMNVSTLELGDSALYLCASSMGYSYEQYFGPGTRLTVT.

V is TRBV19 and J is TRBJ2-1, with D tentatively TRBD2 (5 bases). V was shortened by 5 bases and J by 6 bases, with 20 bases between the two germline ends. This CDR3 is 16 amino acids long. The germline CDR1 and CDR2 sequences are LNHDA and SQIVND (reference sequence). The CDR3 loop reads CASSSFGSHRGNEQFF. Written as DNA, the CDR3 is TGTGCCAGTAGTTCCTTCGGGTCCCATCGGGGCAATGAGCAGTTCTTC. The entire variable domain, with the rest obtained from reference TRBV19 and TRBJ2-1, is as follows: DGGITQSPKYLFRKEGQNVTLSCEQNLNHDAMYWYRQDPGQGLRLIYYSQIVNDFQKGDIAEGYSVSREKKESFPLTVTSAQKNPTAFYLCASSSFGSHRGNEQFFGPGTRLTVL.

The rearrangement uses TRBV7-3 and TRBJ2-1; D ambiguous. The germline V and J ends were trimmed by 2 bases and 5 bases, with 7 bases remaining between them. The length of the CDR3 is 13 residues. Germline V gene lookup returns CDR1 SGHTA and CDR2 FQGTGA. CDR3 amino acids: CASSLSIDNEQFF. The DNA of the CDR3 is TGTGCCAGCAGCTTATCGATAGACAATGAGCAGTTCTTC.

Concerning this clone itself: The same CDR3 can be traced to other DNA sequences in this sample. Here the CDR3 reads CSARGGGEQYF. The CDR3 DNA follows: TGCAGTGCTAGGGGCGGTGGTGAGCAGTACTTC. The rearrangement links TRBV20-1 to TRBJ2-7; D gene unclear. The CDR3 spans 11 residues. The V and J ends lost 3 bases and 7 bases respectively, with 10 bases between them. Germline CDR1 DFQATT, CDR2 SNEGSKA (reference sequence).

The J gene is TRBJ2-7, the V gene TRBV28; D may be TRBD1 or TRBD2 (5 bases each). The CDR3 sequence is 18 residues long. V lost 5 bases and J lost 0, with 23 bases in between. Germline assignment: CDR1 MDHEN and CDR2 SYDVKM. CDR3 nucleotides: TGTGCCAGCAGTCGGGCGCGTCCCGGGACCTATAACTCCTACGAGCAGTACTTC. Residues: CASSRARPGTYNSYEQYF.

The rearrangement uses TRBV11-2 and TRBJ2-7, with D possibly being TRBD1 (7 bases). Germline CDR1 reads SGHAT; CDR2 reads FQNNGV. The CDR3 is 14 amino acids. Trimming removed 2 bases at V and 6 bases at J, with 14 bases between. The CDR3 region is CASSLLGQGGEQYF. For the CDR3, the DNA is TGTGCCAGCAGCTTATTGGGCCAGGGGGGCGAGCAGTACTTC. The full variable domain, completed using reference TRBV11-2 and TRBJ2-7, is EAGVAQSPRYKIIEKRQSVAFWCNPISGHATLYWYQQILGQGPKLLIQFQNNGVVDDSQLPKDRFSAERLKGVDSTLKIQPAKLEDSAVYLCASSLLGQGGEQYFGPGTRLTVT.